This T cell receptor beta chain was identified in a study of cytomegalovirus exposure and HLA in healthy donors. General study points: Both high specificity and high sensitivity reportedly marked the classifier's diagnosis of cytomegalovirus status. A later analysis found first-cohort TCR clusters tended to co-occur in the 100 to 150 validation repertoires.

In the case of this clone: The antigen remains undetermined.

CDR3 length: 14 amino acids. V was clipped by 6 bases and J by 6 bases, with 15 bases between them. Germline loops: CDR1 MNHNS, CDR2 SASEGT. Repertoires were generated with immunoSEQ multiplex PCR, while TCRdb's copy carries only in-frame clones and drops some. The sample yields around 250,000 clones, almost 90% seen once. Among the 110 or so subjects of the validation cohort, separate from the approximately 700-subject first cohort, were the donors. This chain joins TRBV6-1 and TRBJ1-5; D is perhaps TRBD1 (6 bases). The receptor's source is a woman between 18 and 29 years old in good health and CMV-seronegative. What was sequenced was PBMCs. Written as DNA, the CDR3 is TGTGCCAGCAGCCAAGGGGGGGGGTCTCAGCCCCAGCATTTT. Translation: CASSQGGGSQPQHF.